Shown below are 26 T cell receptor beta chains from a single sample sequenced in a study of shared clonotypes between healthy human individuals (dated by TCRdb to the early 2020s). Receptor amplification or capture employed the immunoSEQ multiplex PCR assay. TCRdb stores this immuneACCESS table with in-frame sequences only. Part of the clones is absent; in the studies checked, under half of the shortfall reflects unresolved V genes, and no reason is known for the rest. Across this sample there are about 1.4 million clones, with 96% seen only once. The biggest ten clones account for approximately 1.2% of the sample. Material for sequencing was naive CD4+ T cells sorted from blood. The sample's cell subset or site label is to be understood as: CD45RA+ positively selected. All receptors derive from a man aged 30 to 45 in good health.

The rearrangement uses TRBV6-5 and TRBJ1-5; no definite D call. V was cut by 5 bases and J by 2 bases, with 7 bases left in between. Germline CDR1 is MNHEY and CDR2 is SVGAGI. This CDR3 contains 13 residues. CDR3 sequence: CASSGVGNQPQHF. DNA for the CDR3: TGTGCCAGCAGTGGAGTGGGCAATCAGCCCCAGCATTTT.

J is TRBJ2-4 and V is TRBV7-2; no clear D. Germline V gene lookup returns CDR1 SGHTA and CDR2 FQGNSA. This CDR3 has 16 amino acids. V lost 5 bases to trimming and J lost 0 bases, with 14 bases between them. For the CDR3, the DNA is TGTGCCAGCAGCCCTACTGCCGGGCTAGCCAAAAACATTCAGTACTTC. Protein product: CASSPTAGLAKNIQYF.

The chain uses TRBV11-3 and TRBJ2-1, with D possibly matching TRBD1 (6 bases). This CDR3 comprises 13 residues. V was trimmed by 5 bases and J by 15 bases, leaving 20 bases between them. Per the germline V gene, CDR1 is SGHNT and CDR2 is YENEEA. The CDR3: CASSGPGHPRPFF. The CDR3 nucleotides read TGTGCCAGCAGCGGACCGGGACATCCCCGACCGTTCTTC. The full variable domain, rest sourced from reference TRBV11-3 and TRBJ2-1, is EAGVVQSPRYKIIEKKQPVAFWCNPISGHNTLYWYLQNLGQGPELLIRYENEEAVDDSQLPKDRFSAERLKGVDSTLKIQPAELGDSAVYLCASSGPGHPRPFFGPGTRLTVL.

The chain uses TRBV7-6 and TRBJ2-2, with D hard to call. This CDR3 contains 13 residues. Trimming stripped 5 bases from V and 6 bases from J, with 10 bases between. Germline assignment: CDR1 SGHVS and CDR2 FNYEAQ. CDR3 bases: TGTGCCAGCAGCCTATTGAGTGCCGGGGAGCTGTTTTTT. Translated, it gives CASSLLSAGELFF. The variable domain in full, completed from reference TRBV7-6 and TRBJ2-2, reads GAGVSQSPRYKVTKRGQDVALRCDPISGHVSLYWYRQALGQGPEFLTYFNYEAQQDKSGLPNDRFSAERPEGSISTLTIQRTEQRDSAMYRCASSLLSAGELFFGEGSRLTVL.

The chain is built from TRBV6-6 and TRBJ2-3; 9 bases match TRBD2. The CDR3 is made up of 15 amino acids. Germline V gene data show CDR1 as MNHNY and CDR2 as SVGAGI (reference sequence). The V segment lost 0 bases and the J segment 5 bases; nucleotides outside the gene matches: 3. The CDR3 loop reads CASSYSLSGRDTQYF. The DNA of the CDR3 is TGTGCCAGCAGTTACTCGCTTAGCGGGAGAGATACGCAGTATTTT.

Points on this clone: The sample contains more than one DNA sequence encoding this CDR3. The chain has TRBV19 and TRBJ2-7; D may be TRBD2 (5 bases). Germline CDR1 is LNHDA and CDR2 is SQIVND (reference sequence). This CDR3 spans 13 amino acids. The V end was cut by 3 bases, the J end by 2 bases, with 8 bases between. For the CDR3, the DNA is TGTGCCAGTAGTATCGGGGAACCCTACGAGCAGTACTTC. Protein sequence: CASSIGEPYEQYF.

The chain joins TRBV5-1 to TRBJ2-7; perhaps TRBD1 as D (8 bases). Trimming took 4 bases from V and 3 from J, leaving 26 bases between them. There are 18 residues in the CDR3. Germline loops: CDR1 SGHRS, CDR2 YFSETQ. CDR3 nucleotide sequence: TGCGCCAGCAGCCCCGGACAGGGTTGGCTAGCGGACCACTACGAGCAGTACTTC. Its translation: CASSPGQGWLADHYEQYF.

The chain couples TRBV27 to TRBJ2-7; 12 bases line up with TRBD2. Germline V gene sequence: CDR1 MNHEY, CDR2 SMNVEV (reference sequence). The CDR3 is made up of 21 amino acids. Germline trimming cut 3 bases from V and 3 bases from J; bases unmatched to any gene: 21. This chain's CDR3 is CASSLLQWTSGTQDFHYEQYF. DNA for the CDR3: TGTGCCAGCAGTTTGCTTCAATGGACTAGCGGGACTCAAGACTTCCACTACGAGCAGTACTTC.

As regards this clone: Other nucleotide sequences from this sample produce the same CDR3. The chain links TRBV7-7 to TRBJ2-5; D is uncertain. The germline V gene has CDR1 SSHAT and CDR2 FNYEAQ (reference sequence). The V end lost 5 bases, the J end lost 5 bases, and 18 bases lay between the germline ends. The CDR3 is 15 amino acids. Written as DNA, the CDR3 is TGTGCCAGCAGCCCGAGCAGGAAGGTGGCTGAGACCCAGTACTTC. Translation: CASSPSRKVAETQYF. Full variable domain (missing parts from reference TRBV7-7 and TRBJ2-5): GAGVSQSPRYKVTKRGQDVTLRCDPISSHATLYWYQQALGQGPEFLTYFNYEAQPDKSGLPSDRFSAERPEGSISTLTIQRTEQRDSAMYRCASSPSRKVAETQYFGPGTRLLVL.

V gene TRBV5-8 combines with J gene TRBJ1-5; 7 nucleotides match TRBD1. Per germline, CDR1 SGHTS and CDR2 YDEGEE. The CDR3 loop spans 16 amino acids. The junction had 7 bases not matched to a gene; V was cut back by 4 bases and J by 0 bases. CDR3 sequence: CASSIKQGSSNQPQHF. The CDR3 DNA is TGTGCCAGCAGCATCAAACAGGGGTCTAGCAATCAGCCCCAGCATTTT.

The chain employs TRBV18 and TRBJ2-3; 13 bases line up with TRBD2. The V gene end was trimmed by 1 base and the J gene end by 4 bases; junction bases not matched to a gene: 5. The CDR3 runs 17 residues. Germline CDR1 reads KGHSH; CDR2 reads LQKENI. In nucleotides, the CDR3 is TGTGCCAGCTCACCACGGACTAGCGGGAGCGGTCCAGATACGCAGTATTTT. This translates into CASSPRTSGSGPDTQYF.

The rearrangement joins TRBV7-3 to TRBJ1-3; 11 bases line up with TRBD1. CDR1 and CDR2 from the germline V gene are SGHTA and FQGTGA. CDR3 length: 20 amino acids. V shed 5 bases and J 2 bases; nucleotides not matched to a gene: 17. Here the CDR3 DNA reads TGTGCCAGCAGCAGCACCCGGGACAGGGGGAAAGGCGGCCCTGGAAACACCATATATTTT. Translating gives CASSSTRDRGKGGPGNTIYF.

CDR3 nucleotides: TGTGCCAGCAGCTTGGAAGGGGGACAGTTCTACAATGAGCAGTTCTTC. It specifies CASSLEGGQFYNEQFF. The chain is built from TRBV5-8 and TRBJ2-1; 7 nucleotides match TRBD1. V was pared by 0 bases and J by 3 bases, with 6 bases of the junction left unmatched. The CDR3 totals 16 residues. Germline V gene data show CDR1 as SGHTS and CDR2 as YDEGEE.

Only one count was recorded for this clone. The chain recombines TRBV7-3 with TRBJ1-3; D gene unclear. V lost 2 bases and J 0 bases, leaving 11 bases between the germline ends. This CDR3 spans 16 amino acids. Germline V gives CDR1 SGHTA, CDR2 FQGTGA. CDR3 nucleotide sequence: TGTGCCAGCAGCTTATCCCCGACCGGCTCTGGAAACACCATATATTTT. It encodes CASSLSPTGSGNTIYF.

This clone was observed once. The V and J genes are TRBV30 and TRBJ2-7; 8 nucleotides line up with TRBD2. Trimming removed 0 bases from V and 6 bases from J; junction bases left unmatched: 10. CDR3 length: 15 amino acids. CDR1 GTSNPN and CDR2 SVGIG come from the germline V gene (reference sequence). The CDR3 sequence: CAWSVVGGGKSEQYF. The CDR3 region has the DNA TGTGCCTGGAGTGTGGTCGGGGGGGGAAAATCCGAGCAGTACTTC. The variable domain in full, completed from reference TRBV30 and TRBJ2-7, reads SQTIHQWPATLVQPVGSPLSLECTVEGTSNPNLYWYRQAAGRGLQLLFYSVGIGQISSEVPQNLSASRPQDRQFILSSKKLLLSDSGFYLCAWSVVGGGKSEQYFGPGTRLTVT.

J is TRBJ2-3 and V is TRBV4-3; D uncertain. CDR3 length: 14 amino acids. Germline V gene sequence: CDR1 LGHNA, CDR2 YSLEER. V was trimmed by 1 base and J by 7 bases, leaving 12 bases between them. CDR3 protein: CASSQAFNSHTQYF. CDR3 coding DNA: TGCGCCAGCAGCCAAGCATTTAATTCACATACGCAGTATTTT.

The chain combines TRBV18 with TRBJ2-7, with D possibly being TRBD1 (8 bases). CDR3 length: 14 residues. The germline CDR1 and CDR2 sequences are KGHSH and LQKENI. Trimming shortened V by 4 bases and J by 7 bases, and 17 bases separated the two germline ends. The CDR3 protein is CASSQPGQGGEQYF. For the CDR3, the DNA is TGTGCCAGCTCACAGCCAGGACAGGGAGGGGAGCAGTACTTC. The variable domain in full, with the rest retrieved from reference TRBV18 and TRBJ2-7, is NAGVMQNPRHLVRRRGQEARLRCSPMKGHSHVYWYRQLPEEGLKFMVYLQKENIIDESGMPKERFSAEFPKEGPSILRIQQVVRGDSAAYFCASSQPGQGGEQYFGPGTRLTVT.

A note on this clone: The same CDR3 can be traced to other DNA sequences in this sample. The chain carries TRBV18 and TRBJ2-7, with TRBD2 matching 9 bases. This CDR3 is 15 amino acids long. V lost 1 base and J lost 1; bases outside the gene matches: 2. Per the germline V gene, CDR1 is KGHSH and CDR2 is LQKENI. CDR3 DNA sequence: TGTGCCAGCTCACCACGTACTAGCGGGTCCTACGAGCAGTACTTC. This codes for CASSPRTSGSYEQYF.

This rearrangement joins TRBV5-6 to TRBJ2-7; tentative D call: TRBD2 (6 bases). V dropped 1 base and J dropped 3 bases, with 11 bases sitting between them. The CDR3 has 14 residues. Germline-derived CDR1 and CDR2 are SGHDT and YYEEEE. The CDR3 DNA reads TGTGCCAGCAGCTTGTGGAGGGGTAACTACGAGCAGTACTTC. Amino acid sequence: CASSLWRGNYEQYF. Full variable domain (rest looked up from reference TRBV5-6 and TRBJ2-7): DAGVTQSPTHLIKTRGQQVTLRCSPKSGHDTVSWYQQALGQGPQFIFQYYEEEERQRGNFPDRFSGHQFPNYSSELNVNALLLGDSALYLCASSLWRGNYEQYFGPGTRLTVT.

This clone was observed once. The chain couples TRBV11-2 to TRBJ2-1; the D call may be TRBD1 or TRBD2 (5 bases each). The V end was cut by 5 bases, the J end by 4 bases, with 18 bases between. This CDR3 has 16 amino acids. CDR1 SGHAT and CDR2 FQNNGV come from the germline V gene. This CDR3 reads CASSVTPGPSYNEQFF. CDR3 coding DNA: TGTGCCAGCAGCGTAACCCCGGGACCCTCATACAATGAGCAGTTCTTC.

The chain has TRBV5-1 and TRBJ2-1; 8 bases agree with TRBD2. The CDR3 is 18 residues long. The germline CDR1 and CDR2 sequences are SGHRS and YFSETQ. Trimming removed 2 bases from V and 1 base from J; junction bases left unmatched: 11. CDR3 nucleotide sequence: TGCGCCAGCAGCTTCACTATTAGCGGGGCGGGTTCCTACAATGAGCAGTTCTTC. It yields the protein CASSFTISGAGSYNEQFF. The full variable domain, with the rest looked up from reference TRBV5-1 and TRBJ2-1, is KAGVTQTPRYLIKTRGQQVTLSCSPISGHRSVSWYQQTPGQGLQFLFEYFSETQRNKGNFPGRFSGRQFSNSRSEMNVSTLELGDSALYLCASSFTISGAGSYNEQFFGPGTRLTVL.

The V gene is TRBV10-2, the J gene TRBJ2-1; 9 bases agree with TRBD2. Per germline, CDR1 WSHSY and CDR2 SAAADI. V lost 10 bases and J lost 6; bases outside the gene matches: 13. CDR3 length equals 15 residues. CDR3 loop: CATRREGERRNEQFF. CDR3 DNA: TGCGCCACCAGGCGGGAGGGGGAGCGACGCAATGAGCAGTTCTTC.

The genes are TRBV5-4 and TRBJ2-2; D gene uncertain. V lost 4 bases to trimming and J lost 1 base, with 11 bases between them. The CDR3 runs to 15 residues. Germline assignment: CDR1 SGHNT and CDR2 YYREEE (reference sequence). CDR3 nucleotides: TGTGCCAGCAGCCCCGAGCGTATGAACACCGGGGAGCTGTTTTTT. Its translation: CASSPERMNTGELFF.

This sequence joins TRBV11-2 and TRBJ2-3; 11 nucleotides match TRBD2. This CDR3 region has 17 residues. Per the germline V gene, CDR1 is SGHAT and CDR2 is FQNNGV. Losses at the gene ends were 3 bases for V and 3 bases for J; bases not matched to a gene: 8. CDR3 in DNA: TGTGCCAGCAGCTTGACCGGGACTAGCGGCGCTACAGATACGCAGTATTTT. Its translation: CASSLTGTSGATDTQYF.

This clone was observed a few times. V usage is TRBV11-2 and J usage is TRBJ2-3; TRBD1 agrees at 7 bases. Trimming cost V 1 base and J 6 bases; bases outside gene matches: 4. There are 14 residues in the CDR3. In germline, CDR1 is SGHAT, CDR2 FQNNGV. The CDR3 DNA is TGTGCCAGCAGCTTAGTAGGGGGCGGGGATACGCAGTATTTT. Amino acid sequence: CASSLVGGGDTQYF. Using reference TRBV11-2 and TRBJ2-3 for the parts outside the CDR3, the full variable domain is EAGVAQSPRYKIIEKRQSVAFWCNPISGHATLYWYQQILGQGPKLLIQFQNNGVVDDSQLPKDRFSAERLKGVDSTLKIQPAKLEDSAVYLCASSLVGGGDTQYFGPGTRLTVL.

The chain is built from TRBV6-5 and TRBJ2-5; D possibly corresponds to TRBD2 (6 bases). Trimming took off 6 bases at V and 1 base at J, with 6 bases between the two ends. CDR3 length: 12 residues. In germline, CDR1 is MNHEY, CDR2 SVGAGI. This CDR3 is CASSGGQETQYF. CDR3 sequence (DNA): TGTGCCAGCAGCGGGGGCCAAGAGACCCAGTACTTC.